The 14 T cell receptor beta chains below all came from one sample that was sequenced in a study of radiation and T cells in renal cell carcinoma. Time point here: baseline pretreatment blood. Treatment here: 15 Gy SBRT to primary tumor, nephrectomy 4 weeks later. Here immunoSEQ multiplex PCR was the method, and the copy in TCRdb shows in-frame clones only, minus some. The table records 150,000 or so clones, about nine tenths of them present only once. This specimen consisted of blood, obtained from a patient whose treatment included radiotherapy and nephrectomy. These receptors came from a woman in her 70s with renal cell carcinoma.

The rearrangement uses TRBV7-2 and TRBJ2-2; a possible D gene is TRBD2 (6 bases). The CDR3 is made up of 16 amino acids. Germline loops: CDR1 SGHTA, CDR2 FQGNSA. With 6 bases removed from V and 4 bases from J, the gap between germline ends came to 18 bases. As DNA, the CDR3 is TGTGCCAGCAGACATAACGTGCAGGGAGGCACCGGGGAGCTGTTTTTT. It yields the protein CASRHNVQGGTGELFF.

The rearrangement joins TRBV6-5 to TRBJ2-7; 11 nucleotides match TRBD2. Germline values: CDR1 MNHEY, CDR2 SVGAGI. There are 15 residues in the CDR3. V shed 6 bases, J shed 2 bases, and the junction held 6 bases outside the gene matches. CDR3 amino acids: CASSTSGGATYEQYF. The CDR3 DNA reads TGTGCCAGCAGCACTAGCGGGGGCGCCACCTACGAGCAGTACTTC.

The chain joins TRBV7-6 to TRBJ2-2; D uncertain. V dropped 6 bases and J dropped 6 bases, with 14 bases sitting between them. Germline V gives CDR1 SGHVS, CDR2 FNYEAQ. The CDR3 runs 14 residues. The CDR3 loop reads CASRGLAAAGELFF. The CDR3 DNA reads TGTGCCAGCAGAGGCTTAGCTGCTGCCGGGGAGCTGTTTTTT.

This clone was seen a single time. The V gene is TRBV7-2, the J gene TRBJ2-5; TRBD2 agrees at 9 bases. CDR1 and CDR2 from the germline V gene are SGHTA and FQGNSA. CDR3 length: 16 residues. The junction had 8 bases not matched to a gene; V was cut back by 1 base and J by 5 bases. CDR3 amino acids: CASSLETRGGRETQYF. CDR3 sequence (DNA): TGTGCCAGCAGCTTAGAGACGCGGGGGGGCCGTGAGACCCAGTACTTC.

CDR3 loop: CASSVVKGTFGNTIYF. For the CDR3, the DNA is TGTGCCAGCAGCGTAGTCAAGGGTACTTTTGGAAACACCATATATTTT. The V and J genes are TRBV9 and TRBJ1-3; D remains ambiguous. The CDR3 contains 16 residues. CDR1 is SGDLS and CDR2 is YYNGEE in the germline V gene. The germline V and J ends were trimmed by 0 bases and 3 bases, with 13 bases remaining between them.

The chain is built from TRBV4-3 and TRBJ2-4; perhaps D is TRBD1 or TRBD2 (7 bases each). Germline CDR1 and CDR2: LGHNA and YSLEER. V was pared by 1 base and J by 7 bases, with 11 bases between. CDR3 length: 14 amino acids. The CDR3 bases are TGCGCCAGCAGCCAAGCCCAGGGGGGGAACATTCAGTACTTC. Translated, it gives CASSQAQGGNIQYF.

V is TRBV4-2 and J is TRBJ1-6, with 7 bases lining up with TRBD1. Germline-derived CDR1 and CDR2 are LGHNA and YNFKEQ. The CDR3 sequence is 14 residues long. V was clipped by 1 base and J by 7 bases; unmatched bases: 1. The CDR3 is CASSQAGQNSPLHF. CDR3 DNA sequence: TGTGCCAGCAGCCAAGCGGGACAGAATTCACCCCTCCACTTT.

This sequence joins TRBV11-2 and TRBJ2-3, with 11 bases fitting TRBD2. CDR1 SGHAT and CDR2 FQNNGV come from the germline V gene. V was pared by 4 bases and J by 6 bases, with 12 bases of the junction left unmatched. CDR3 size: 17 residues. CDR3 in DNA: TGTGCCAGCAGCTACACTAGCGGGGGTGGGGATAGGGATACGCAGTATTTT. It translates to CASSYTSGGGDRDTQYF.

The rearrangement uses TRBV28 and TRBJ2-3, with a possible D match to TRBD1 (5 bases). Germline loops: CDR1 MDHEN, CDR2 SYDVKM. The CDR3 has 13 amino acids. The ends were cut back, 7 bases at V and 4 bases at J, with 12 bases in the middle. Here the CDR3 DNA reads TGTGCCAGCACCCCAGGGCGCGCAGATACGCAGTATTTT. Its translation: CASTPGRADTQYF.

V gene TRBV29-1 combines with J gene TRBJ2-1; 11 positions match TRBD2. J lost 7 bases, V lost 2 bases, and 4 bases had no gene match. The germline V gene has CDR1 SQVTM and CDR2 ANQGSEA. The CDR3 is 14 residues long. For the CDR3, the DNA is TGCAGCGTTGAACCTAGCGGGGGGAGAAATGAGCAGTTCTTC. Encoded protein: CSVEPSGGRNEQFF.

CDR3 sequence: CASSLEGRVGSPLHF. In DNA form, the CDR3 reads TGTGCCAGCAGCTTAGAGGGCAGGGTGGGGTCACCCCTCCACTTT. V usage is TRBV11-2 and J usage is TRBJ1-6, with D possibly being TRBD1 (5 bases). This CDR3 has 15 amino acids. Germline values: CDR1 SGHAT, CDR2 FQNNGV. Trimming removed 0 bases from V and 10 bases from J, with 13 bases in between.

The CDR3 coding sequence is TGCGCCAGCAGCTACGGACAGGGGACCTATGGCTACACCTTC. Translation: CASSYGQGTYGYTF. This sequence joins TRBV5-1 and TRBJ1-2; 9 bases are shared with TRBD1. This CDR3 has 14 residues. Per the germline V gene, CDR1 is SGHRS and CDR2 is YFSETQ. Trimming at V came to 3 bases and at J to 4 bases, leaving 4 bases not matched to a gene. The full variable domain, rest sourced from reference TRBV5-1 and TRBJ1-2, is KAGVTQTPRYLIKTRGQQVTLSCSPISGHRSVSWYQQTPGQGLQFLFEYFSETQRNKGNFPGRFSGRQFSNSRSEMNVSTLELGDSALYLCASSYGQGTYGYTFGSGTRLTVV.

The genes are TRBV5-4 and TRBJ1-1; TRBD1 is a possible D gene (5 bases). This CDR3 contains 13 residues. The V gene lost 0 bases and the J gene lost 6 bases, with 9 bases spanning the gap. The V gene's germline CDR1 is SGHNT and CDR2 YYREEE (reference sequence). CDR3 in DNA: TGTGCCAGCAGCTTGGCAGGGTTATCTGAAGCTTTCTTT. This translates into CASSLAGLSEAFF.

The V call is TRBV30, the J call TRBJ1-1; D ambiguous. With 6 bases removed from V and 0 bases from J, the gap between germline ends came to 8 bases. Per germline, CDR1 GTSNPN and CDR2 SVGIG (reference sequence). CDR3 length: 12 residues. The CDR3 spells CACSLMNTEAFF. The CDR3 DNA is TGTGCCTGTTCTCTCATGAACACTGAAGCTTTCTTT.